These T cell receptor beta chains were read from a single sample in a study of neurological immune-mediated disorders. TCRdb used MiXCR to reprocess the 5' RACE reads, holding one entry per CDR3 protein. The sample holds roughly 42,000 distinct CDR3 sequences, approximately 12% seen once. What was sequenced was PBMCs. These receptors all come from a man aged 25 to 40 in good health. Each CDR3 is given with its conserved first and last residue. The D gene is left open where the match is weak. Clone sizes are given selectively: once, few, many, or a class where the clone is expanded.

V	size	J	D	DNA	CDR3
TRBV7-2	many	TRBJ2-3	TRBD2	TGTGCCAGCAGCCCCCAAACTAGCGGGATCCGTGGTACGCAGTATTTT	CASSPQTSGIRGTQYF
TRBV11-2	-	TRBJ2-1	TRBD2	TGTGCCAACCCGGATATGAGGGACTACCACAATGAGCAGTTCTTC	CANPDMRDYHNEQFF
TRBV20-1	-	TRBJ1-5	-	TGCAGTGCTAGCGCCCCGGGTCGATGGGATCAGCCCCAGCATTTT	CSASAPGRWDQPQHF
TRBV5-1	many	TRBJ1-3	-	TGCGCCAGCCATACTGGAAACACCATATATTTT	CASHTGNTIYF
TRBV20-1	many	TRBJ2-5	-	TGCAGTGCTAGAGTATCGCAGAACCTCCAAGAGACCCAGTACTTC	CSARVSQNLQETQYF
TRBV29-1	-	TRBJ2-6	-	TGCAGCGTCTTCGTCAGCCGTTCTGGGGCCAACGTCCTGACTTTC	CSVFVSRSGANVLTF
TRBV20-1	many	TRBJ1-5	-	TGCAGTGCAAGGCGGGACACAAATCAGCCCCAGCATTTT	CSARRDTNQPQHF
TRBV5-1	-	TRBJ2-1	TRBD1	TGCGCCAGCAGCTTTCCTTCGGGACAGCCTTACAATGAGCAGTTCTTC	CASSFPSGQPYNEQFF
TRBV6-1	many	TRBJ2-7	-	TGTGCCAGCAGTGAGGAGCAGGGAAGCTACGAGCAGTACTTC	CASSEEQGSYEQYF
TRBV20-1	many	TRBJ1-6	-	TGCAGTGCAAGAAGGGGAAACCTTAATTCACCCCTCCACTTT	CSARRGNLNSPLHF
TRBV15	few	TRBJ2-3	TRBD2	TGTGCCACCAGCAGGCGGGGGGGACTAGTAGGAGATACGCAGTATTTT	CATSRRGGLVGDTQYF
TRBV30	-	TRBJ2-1	TRBD2	TGTGCCTGGAGGAGCGGGAGGCCACCGGAAGAGCAGTTCTTC	CAWRSGRPPEEQFF
TRBV24-1	-	TRBJ2-3	TRBD1	TGTGCCACCAGTGATCAACAGGGGACCTACTCTGATACGCAGTATTTT	CATSDQQGTYSDTQYF
TRBV5-1	many	TRBJ2-1	TRBD2	TGCGCCAGCAGCCCGGGGTCGAGCGGGAGTTTCTATGAGCAGTTCTTC	CASSPGSSGSFYEQFF
TRBV2	-	TRBJ2-1	TRBD2	TGTGCCAGCAGTGGGAGCTCGGTTTCGGCTAGCGGGAGCTACACCTACAATGAGCAGTTCTTC	CASSGSSVSASGSYTYNEQFF
TRBV11-2	-	TRBJ2-3	-	TGTGCCAACAGCTTCTCCGGGACCCAACTAAGAACAGATACGCAGTATTTT	CANSFSGTQLRTDTQYF
TRBV5-1	-	TRBJ1-4	-	TGCGCCAGCAGCCAGACAGCTACTGAAAAACTCTTTTTT	CASSQTATEKLFF
TRBV20-1	-	TRBJ2-1	TRBD2	TGCAGTGCTACACCAGAGATTAGCGGGAGCTACAATGAGCAGTTCTTC	CSATPEISGSYNEQFF
TRBV7-2	many	TRBJ2-3	-	TGTGCCAGCAGCTTAGTAGGGGTATCAGATACGCAGTATTTT	CASSLVGVSDTQYF
TRBV28	few	TRBJ2-7	-	TGTGCCAGCAGTCCCCCAGTGGGGGGCAAGTACGAGCAGTACTTC	CASSPPVGGKYEQYF
TRBV5-1	many	TRBJ2-7	TRBD2	TGCGCCAGCAGCTCGGGACTAGCGGGAGATGAGCAGTACTTC	CASSSGLAGDEQYF
TRBV10-3	many	TRBJ2-7	-	TGTGCCACTGAGGGGGTCGGCGGCTACGAGCAGTACTTC	CATEGVGGYEQYF
TRBV11-2	many	TRBJ2-7	-	TGTGCCAGCAGTGACTACGAGCAGTACTTC	CASSDYEQYF
TRBV5-1	many	TRBJ2-1	-	TGCGCCAGCAGCTTGTATACAGGGGAGGGCATTACGAGCTCCTACAATGAGCAGTTCTTC	CASSLYTGEGITSSYNEQFF
TRBV25-1	few	TRBJ2-7	-	TGTGCCAGCAGTAGCGTGACAGCCAGATCCTACGAGCAGTACTTC	CASSSVTARSYEQYF
TRBV20-1	many	TRBJ2-7	TRBD2	TGCAGTGCTAACGGACTAGGTTTTTCCTACGAGCAGTACTTC	CSANGLGFSYEQYF
TRBV5-4	many	TRBJ2-7	-	TGTGCCAGCAGCCTCCGGGACGGGAGCTACGAGCAGTACTTC	CASSLRDGSYEQYF
TRBV18	-	TRBJ2-7	TRBD1	TGTGCCAGCTCACTCCGGGACAGGGGGCTTGACGAGCAGTACTTC	CASSLRDRGLDEQYF
TRBV12-3/TRBV12-4	many	TRBJ1-5	-	TGTGCCAGCAGTTTGGGTGTATTTCAGCCCCAGCATTTT	CASSLGVFQPQHF
TRBV12-3/TRBV12-4	many	TRBJ1-4	-	TGTGCCAGCAGCGCGAACAGTAACGAAAAACTGTTTTTT	CASSANSNEKLFF
TRBV20-1	many	TRBJ2-3	-	TGCAGTGCTAAACGACAGGGCACAGATACGCAGTATTTT	CSAKRQGTDTQYF
TRBV7-6	many	TRBJ2-1	TRBD2	TGTGCCAGCAGCTTCGAGATAGCGGGATCCTCCTACAATGAGCAGTTCTTC	CASSFEIAGSSYNEQFF
TRBV2	many	TRBJ2-3	-	TGTGCCAGCAGCCAAGACCGGATCCACACAGATACGCAGTATTTT	CASSQDRIHTDTQYF
TRBV5-1	many	TRBJ2-1	TRBD1	TGCGCCAGCAGCTTGGGGGGACAGGGCAATGAGCAGTTCTTC	CASSLGGQGNEQFF
TRBV6-2/TRBV6-3	many	TRBJ2-3	-	TGTGCCAGCGGGATCGGGGACGACACAGATACGCAGTATTTT	CASGIGDDTDTQYF
TRBV28	-	TRBJ2-4	-	TGTGCCAGCAACCTAGGAGGGGCCAAAAACATTCAGTACTTC	CASNLGGAKNIQYF
TRBV12-3/TRBV12-4	many	TRBJ1-1	TRBD1	TGTGCCAGCAGTTTCCGGACAGGGGGAGGAACGGACACTGAAGCTTTCTTT	CASSFRTGGGTDTEAFF
TRBV5-1	many	TRBJ2-7	-	TGCGCCAGCAGCTTGTCGGCCGCCTACGAGCAGTACTTC	CASSLSAAYEQYF
TRBV21-1	many	TRBJ2-7	-	TGTGCCAGCAGCAAAGAAGGACTAGCGGACAGCTCCTACGAGCAGTACTTC	CASSKEGLADSSYEQYF
TRBV28	-	TRBJ2-3	-	TGTGCCAGCACCAAACGGGGGCACACAGATACGCAGTATTTT	CASTKRGHTDTQYF
TRBV7-9	-	TRBJ2-7	TRBD1	TGTGCCAGCAGCTCGGGCTTAATTAAAGGTCTGAGGTACAGGGGCTACGAGCAGTACTTC	CASSSGLIKGLRYRGYEQYF